This passage covers 6 T cell receptor beta chains from one sample sequenced in a study of shared clonotypes between healthy human individuals. This table comes from immunoSEQ multiplex PCR, and its TCRdb copy is limited to in-frame clones, with some not included. The sample records hundreds of thousands of clones, roughly 95% being singletons. Positive CCR7 selection of CD45RO-negative cells yielded the naive CD8 cells, and terminally differentiated effector memory CD45RA+ cells were excluded. Sequenced input: naive CD8+ T cells sorted from blood. The receptors were sampled from a woman aged 25 to 39 in good health.

The chain recombines TRBV30 with TRBJ2-2, with D unclear. This CDR3 has 12 residues. V was clipped by 2 bases and J by 5 bases, with 6 bases between them. Germline V lookup: CDR1 GTSNPN, CDR2 SVGIG (reference sequence). The CDR3 sequence: CAWSLGTGELFF. As DNA, the CDR3 is TGTGCCTGGAGTCTGGGTACCGGGGAGCTGTTTTTT.

V and J are TRBV21-1 and TRBJ2-5; TRBD1 was called by the table and not checked on the DNA. TRBV21-1 is noted as a pseudogene. This CDR3 is 14 amino acids long. The CDR3 loop reads CASSKGQGQETQYF. DNA for the CDR3: TGTGCCAGCAGCAAAGGACAGGGTCAAGAGACCCAGTACTTC.

The chain carries TRBV27 and TRBJ2-7, with 8 bases fitting TRBD2. V lost 8 bases and J lost 5; bases outside the gene matches: 14. CDR3 length equals 15 residues. Per the germline V gene, CDR1 is MNHEY and CDR2 is SMNVEV (reference sequence). The CDR3 spells CASGSSGLGEHEQYF. Written as DNA, the CDR3 is TGTGCCAGCGGATCCTCGGGACTAGGGGAGCACGAGCAGTACTTC.

The V and J genes are TRBV13 and TRBJ2-7, with 8 bases lining up with TRBD2. Germline-derived CDR1 and CDR2 are PRHDT and FYEKMQ (reference sequence). This CDR3 has 16 amino acids. V trimming: 4 bases; J trimming: 3 bases; junction bases outside the gene matches: 11. The chain's CDR3 is CASSSPHSGKGYEQYF. The CDR3 nucleotides read TGTGCCAGCAGCTCGCCCCATAGCGGGAAAGGCTACGAGCAGTACTTC.

The J gene is TRBJ2-7, the V gene TRBV4-1; D is perhaps TRBD2 (5 bases). The V and J ends lost 6 bases and 4 bases respectively, with 16 bases between them. CDR3 length: 14 residues. Per germline, CDR1 MGHRA and CDR2 YSYEKL. The chain's CDR3 is CASSPVEGQYEQYF. The CDR3 region has the DNA TGCGCCAGCAGTCCCGTCGAGGGCCAGTACGAGCAGTACTTC.

The chain has TRBV5-6 and TRBJ2-5, with 10 bases identical to TRBD1. V shed 6 bases, J shed 5 bases, and the junction held 13 bases outside the gene matches. In germline, CDR1 is SGHDT, CDR2 YYEEEE. CDR3 size: 16 residues. The CDR3 here is CASNLRWDRGVETQYF. CDR3 bases: TGTGCCAGCAATCTCAGATGGGACAGGGGAGTGGAGACCCAGTACTTC. Combining the CDR3 with reference TRBV5-6 and TRBJ2-5 gives the whole variable domain DAGVTQSPTHLIKTRGQQVTLRCSPKSGHDTVSWYQQALGQGPQFIFQYYEEEERQRGNFPDRFSGHQFPNYSSELNVNALLLGDSALYLCASNLRWDRGVETQYFGPGTRLLVL.